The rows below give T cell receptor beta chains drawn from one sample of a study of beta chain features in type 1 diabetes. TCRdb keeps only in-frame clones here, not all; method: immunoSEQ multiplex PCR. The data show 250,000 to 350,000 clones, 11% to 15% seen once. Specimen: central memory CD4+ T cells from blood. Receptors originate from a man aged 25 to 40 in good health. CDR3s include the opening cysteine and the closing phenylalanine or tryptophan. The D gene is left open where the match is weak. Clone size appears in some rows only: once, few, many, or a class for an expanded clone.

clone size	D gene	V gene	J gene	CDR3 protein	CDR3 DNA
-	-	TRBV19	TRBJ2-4	CASSVTRNIQYF	TGTGCCAGTAGTGTGACCAGGAACATTCAGTACTTC
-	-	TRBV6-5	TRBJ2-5	CAISERGAQETQYF	TGTGCCATCAGTGAACGAGGGGCCCAAGAGACCCAGTACTTC
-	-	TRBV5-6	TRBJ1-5	CASSHWVGRQPQHF	TGTGCCAGCAGCCATTGGGTGGGAAGGCAGCCCCAGCATTTT
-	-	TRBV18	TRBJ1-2	CAGANNVQGKANGYTF	TGTGCCGGCGCTAATAATGTGCAGGGGAAGGCTAACGGCTACACCTTC
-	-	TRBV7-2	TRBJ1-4	CASSLAYGDEKLFF	TGTGCCAGCAGCTTGGCCTACGGAGATGAAAAACTGTTTTTT
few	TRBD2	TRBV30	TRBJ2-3	CAWSGTSGRTDTQYF	TGTGCCTGGAGTGGGACTAGCGGGAGAACAGATACGCAGTATTTT
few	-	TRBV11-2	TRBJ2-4	CASSQTRASVNIQYF	TGTGCCAGCAGCCAAACCAGGGCTAGCGTAAACATTCAGTACTTC
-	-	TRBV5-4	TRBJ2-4	CASSLGEAKNIQYF	TGTGCCAGCAGCTTGGGGGAAGCCAAAAACATTCAGTACTTC
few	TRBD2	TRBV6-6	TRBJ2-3	CASSMTSGGSADTQYF	TGTGCCAGCAGTATGACTAGCGGGGGGTCCGCAGATACGCAGTATTTT
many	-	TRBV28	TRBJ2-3	CASSFFGTDTQYF	TGTGCCAGCAGTTTTTTTGGCACAGATACGCAGTATTTT
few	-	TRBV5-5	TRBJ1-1	CASSLEPTNTEAFF	TGTGCCAGCAGCTTGGAACCGACTAACACTGAAGCTTTCTTT
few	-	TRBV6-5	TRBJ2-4	CASSYSANNRKNIQYF	TGTGCCAGCAGTTACTCGGCTAATAATCGGAAAAACATTCAGTACTTC
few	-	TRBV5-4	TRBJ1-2	CASSRGVEDGYTF	TGTGCCAGCAGCAGGGGGGTTGAGGATGGCTACACCTTC
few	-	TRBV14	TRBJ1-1	CASSPGPNTEAFF	TGTGCCAGCAGCCCCGGGCCCAACACTGAAGCTTTCTTT
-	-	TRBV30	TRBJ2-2	CAWSVSGLLFF	TGTGCCTGGAGTGTTTCCGGGTTGCTGTTTTTT
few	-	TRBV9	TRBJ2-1	CASSVGAVSNEQFF	TGTGCCAGCAGCGTAGGTGCTGTCTCCAATGAGCAGTTCTTC
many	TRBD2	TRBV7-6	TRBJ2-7	CASSLASGGLYEQYF	TGTGCCAGCAGCTTAGCTAGCGGGGGGCTTTACGAGCAGTACTTC
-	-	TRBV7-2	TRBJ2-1	CASSLKSEQFF	TGTGCCAGCAGCTTAAAATCGGAGCAGTTCTTC
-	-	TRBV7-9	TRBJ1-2	CASSPGTLYGYTF	TGTGCCAGCAGCCCCGGGACTCTCTATGGCTACACCTTC
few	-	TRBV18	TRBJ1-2	CASSNRQEGNSGYTF	TGTGCCAGCTCAAACCGACAGGAAGGTAACAGTGGCTACACCTTC
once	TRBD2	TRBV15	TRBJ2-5	CATSRANGGVISTETQYF	TGTGCCACCAGCAGAGCGAACGGGGGGGTAATTTCGACAGAGACCCAGTACTTC
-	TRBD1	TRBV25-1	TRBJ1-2	CASSAPGQGAPGYTF	TGTGCCAGCAGTGCTCCGGGACAGGGGGCGCCGGGCTACACCTTC
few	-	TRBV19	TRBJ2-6	CASSISTGANVLTF	TGTGCCAGTAGTATAAGTACCGGGGCCAACGTCCTGACTTTC
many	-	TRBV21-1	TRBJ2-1	CASSKLTLAGGEQFF	TGTGCCAGCAGCAAGTTGACGCTAGCGGGAGGTGAGCAGTTCTTC
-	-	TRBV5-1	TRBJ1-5	CASSLAGEGQPQHF	TGCGCCAGCAGCTTGGCCGGAGAAGGTCAGCCCCAGCATTTT
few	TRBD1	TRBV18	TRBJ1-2	CASSPRDRGNYGYTF	TGTGCCAGCTCACCAAGGGACAGGGGTAACTATGGCTACACCTTC
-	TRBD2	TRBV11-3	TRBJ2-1	CASSAGLAGGREQFF	TGTGCCAGCAGCGCGGGACTAGCGGGAGGGCGGGAGCAGTTCTTC
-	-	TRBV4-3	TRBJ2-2	CASSQVRGSAGELFF	TGCGCCAGCAGCCAAGTTCGGGGGAGTGCCGGGGAGCTGTTTTTT
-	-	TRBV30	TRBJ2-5	CAWTRRRIQETQYF	TGTGCCTGGACTCGTCGCAGGATTCAAGAGACCCAGTACTTC
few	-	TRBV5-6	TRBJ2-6	CASSPAWGANVLTF	TGTGCCAGCAGCCCTGCCTGGGGGGCCAACGTCCTGACTTTC
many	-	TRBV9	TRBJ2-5	CASSVGPQETQYF	TGTGCCAGCAGCGTAGGACCTCAAGAGACCCAGTACTTC
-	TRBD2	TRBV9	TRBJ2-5	CASSVAPSGRASETQYF	TGTGCCAGCAGCGTAGCTCCTAGCGGGAGGGCATCGGAGACCCAGTACTTC